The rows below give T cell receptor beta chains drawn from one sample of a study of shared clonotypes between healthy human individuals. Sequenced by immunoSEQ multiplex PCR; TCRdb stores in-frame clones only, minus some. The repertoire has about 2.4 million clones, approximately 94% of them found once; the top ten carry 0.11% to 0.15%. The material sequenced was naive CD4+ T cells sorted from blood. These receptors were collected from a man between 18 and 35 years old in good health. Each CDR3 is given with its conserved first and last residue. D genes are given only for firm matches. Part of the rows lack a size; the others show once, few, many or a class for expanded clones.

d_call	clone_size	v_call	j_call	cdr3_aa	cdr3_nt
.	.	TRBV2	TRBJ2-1	CASRVPGSYNEQFF	TGTGCCAGCAGGGTCCCTGGCTCCTACAATGAGCAGTTCTTC
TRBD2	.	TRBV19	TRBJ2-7	CASSIRTSGGIYEQYF	TGTGCCAGTAGTATAAGGACTAGCGGGGGGATCTACGAGCAGTACTTC
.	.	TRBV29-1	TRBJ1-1	CSVVSEVEAFF	TGCAGCGTTGTTTCAGAAGTTGAAGCTTTCTTT
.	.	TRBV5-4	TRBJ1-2	CASSLHKGNYGYTF	TGTGCCAGCAGCTTACATAAGGGGAACTATGGCTACACCTTC
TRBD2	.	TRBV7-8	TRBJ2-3	CASSLGVTSLVTDTQYF	TGTGCCAGCAGCTTAGGGGTGACTAGCCTGGTCACAGATACGCAGTATTTT
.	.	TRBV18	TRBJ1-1	CASSPRGNTEAFF	TGTGCCAGCTCACCCCGGGGGAACACTGAAGCTTTCTTT
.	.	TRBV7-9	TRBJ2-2	CASPRLGAGLNTGELFF	TGTGCCAGCCCGCGGCTTGGGGCGGGATTGAACACCGGGGAGCTGTTTTTT
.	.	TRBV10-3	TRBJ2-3	CAISQTSLATDTQYF	TGTGCCATCAGCCAAACTAGCCTCGCCACAGATACGCAGTATTTT
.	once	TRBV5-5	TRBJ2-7	CASSLALGYEQYF	TGTGCCAGCAGCTTGGCTCTGGGGTACGAGCAGTACTTC
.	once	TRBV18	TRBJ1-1	CASSLLPTGETEAFF	TGTGCCAGCTCACTCCTACCGACAGGTGAAACTGAAGCTTTCTTT
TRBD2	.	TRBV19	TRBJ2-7	CASSPSGRDWEQYF	TGTGCCAGTAGTCCTAGCGGGAGAGATTGGGAGCAGTACTTC
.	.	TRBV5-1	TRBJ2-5	CASSFGTGRETQYF	TGCGCCAGCAGCTTCGGGACGGGTCGAGAGACCCAGTACTTC
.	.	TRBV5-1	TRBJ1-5	CASSLVPTDEWPQHF	TGCGCCAGCAGCTTGGTCCCGACAGACGAATGGCCCCAGCATTTT
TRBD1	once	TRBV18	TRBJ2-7	CASSPPSGGLYEQYF	TGTGCCAGCTCACCACCATCAGGGGGCTTATACGAGCAGTACTTC
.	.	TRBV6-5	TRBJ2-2	CASSYSKVKDSGELFF	TGTGCCAGCAGTTACTCGAAGGTGAAAGACAGCGGGGAGCTGTTTTTT
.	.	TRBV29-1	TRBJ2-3	CSVALGASSTDTQYF	TGCAGCGTTGCACTGGGGGCCTCTAGCACAGATACGCAGTATTTT
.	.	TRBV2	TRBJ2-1	CASTGDSYNEQFF	TGTGCCAGCACAGGGGACTCCTACAATGAGCAGTTCTTC
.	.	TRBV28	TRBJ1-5	CASSLQVGYQPQHF	TGTGCCAGCAGTTTACAGGTTGGATATCAGCCCCAGCATTTT
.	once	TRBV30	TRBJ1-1	CAWSARGGTTEAFF	TGTGCCTGGAGTGCCCGGGGGGGTACCACTGAAGCTTTCTTT
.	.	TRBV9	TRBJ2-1	CASSVLDSNEQFF	TGTGCCAGCAGCGTTTTGGACAGCAATGAGCAGTTCTTC
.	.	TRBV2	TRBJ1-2	CASSEKTQGTNYGYTF	TGTGCCAGCAGTGAAAAGACCCAGGGGACTAACTATGGCTACACCTTC
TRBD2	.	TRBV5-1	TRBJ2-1	CASSLAGAYNEQFF	TGCGCCAGCAGCCTAGCGGGAGCGTACAATGAGCAGTTCTTC
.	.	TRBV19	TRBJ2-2	CASSRTITGELFF	TGTGCCAGTAGTCGAACAATCACCGGGGAGCTGTTTTTT
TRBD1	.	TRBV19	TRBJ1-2	CATEATGVGYGYTF	TGTGCCACTGAGGCCACAGGGGTGGGCTATGGCTACACCTTC
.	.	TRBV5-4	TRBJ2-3	CASSQDRGTHTQYF	TGTGCCAGCAGCCAAGATAGGGGGACACATACGCAGTATTTT
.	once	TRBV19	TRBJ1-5	CASSIFGRGTDNSNQPQHF	TGTGCCAGTAGTATTTTTGGGCGTGGGACGGATAATAGCAATCAGCCCCAGCATTTT
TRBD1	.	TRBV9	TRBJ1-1	CASSASGTGDTEAFF	TGTGCCAGCAGCGCCTCCGGGACAGGGGACACTGAAGCTTTCTTT
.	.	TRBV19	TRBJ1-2	CASSILYSSLHNYGYTF	TGTGCCAGTAGTATCTTGTACAGTAGTCTACACAACTATGGCTACACCTTC
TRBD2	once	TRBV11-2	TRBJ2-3	CASSSLAGGVDTQYF	TGTGCCAGCAGCTCCCTAGCGGGAGGGGTAGATACGCAGTATTTT
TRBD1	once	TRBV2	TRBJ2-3	CASRGQLTDTQYF	TGTGCCAGCAGGGGACAGCTCACAGATACGCAGTATTTT
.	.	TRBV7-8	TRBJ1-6	CASSPRTDPTLHF	TGTGCCAGCAGCCCCAGGACGGACCCCACCCTCCACTTT
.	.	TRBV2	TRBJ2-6	CASSVSHSGANVLTF	TGTGCCAGCAGTGTTTCACACTCTGGGGCCAACGTCCTGACTTTC
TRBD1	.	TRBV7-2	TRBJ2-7	CASSRQGNLYEQYF	TGTGCCAGCAGCCGACAGGGAAATCTCTACGAGCAGTACTTC
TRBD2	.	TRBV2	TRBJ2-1	CASSEDEGGNNEQFF	TGTGCCAGCAGTGAGGACGAGGGAGGGAACAATGAGCAGTTCTTC
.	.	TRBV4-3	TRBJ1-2	CASSQEGTGRTMNGYTF	TGCGCCAGCAGCCAAGAGGGGACCGGGAGGACAATGAATGGCTACACCTTC
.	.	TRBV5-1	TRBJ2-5	CASSPSEYQETQYF	TGCGCCAGCAGCCCTTCAGAGTACCAAGAGACCCAGTACTTC
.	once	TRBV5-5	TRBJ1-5	CASSLGPGDNQPQHF	TGTGCCAGCAGCTTGGGTCCGGGGGACAATCAGCCCCAGCATTTT
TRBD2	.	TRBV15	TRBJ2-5	CATSTTIGTRGETQYF	TGTGCCACCAGCACAACGATAGGGACTAGGGGGGAGACCCAGTACTTC
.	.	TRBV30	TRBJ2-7	CAWVSGPLYEQYF	TGTGCCTGGGTCTCCGGACCTCTGTACGAGCAGTACTTC
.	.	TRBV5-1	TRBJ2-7	CASSLEQVGAREQYF	TGCGCCAGCAGCTTGGAACAGGTGGGGGCTAGGGAGCAGTACTTC
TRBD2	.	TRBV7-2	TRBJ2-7	CASSPRRTSGPYEQYF	TGTGCCAGCAGCCCAAGGAGGACTAGCGGGCCCTACGAGCAGTACTTC
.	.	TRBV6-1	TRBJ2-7	CATTRSEAYEQYF	TGTGCCACGACCCGTAGCGAGGCGTACGAGCAGTACTTC
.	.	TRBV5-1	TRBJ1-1	CASSSLTGNTEAFF	TGCGCCAGCAGCTCCCTGACAGGGAACACTGAAGCTTTCTTT
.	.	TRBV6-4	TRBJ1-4	CASSEVQGGGKLFF	TGTGCCAGCAGTGAAGTACAGGGAGGGGGAAAACTGTTTTTT
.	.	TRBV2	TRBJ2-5	CASMPGRRQETQYF	TGTGCCAGCATGCCTGGACGAAGACAAGAGACCCAGTACTTC